This T cell receptor beta chain was sequenced during a study of a mutant IDH1 vaccine in newly diagnosed glioma. Study at large: Treated patients, approximately 60% male and 37.5% female, averaged about 42 years of age. Standard pretreatment was either radiotherapy, temozolomide, or, for most, radiochemotherapy with temozolomide.

V lost 4 bases to trimming and J lost 0 bases; unmatched junction nucleotides: 9. The CDR3 extends over 16 amino acids. Per the germline V gene, CDR1 is GTSNPN and CDR2 is SVGIG (reference sequence). Libraries were prepared by immunoSEQ multiplex PCR; TCRdb keeps only in-frame clonotypes and omits some of them. The table has about 64,000 clones, about 85% seen once; the top ten hold 4%. Specified time point: week 23, last vaccination. The study gave 300 ug of mutant IDH1 20-mer peptide per vaccine dose, with topical imiquimod. In regard to this clone: The target antigen is unknown.

The receptor comes from a man aged 25 to 40 with glioma. The chain uses TRBV30 and TRBJ2-3, with 8 bases lining up with TRBD2. Sequences were derived from PBMCs, sampled from a glioma patient whose treatment included an IDH1 peptide vaccine. The CDR3 loop is CAWILSGASSTDTQYF. DNA of the CDR3: TGTGCCTGGATCCTTAGCGGGGCGTCTAGCACAGATACGCAGTATTTT.